Below, 20 T cell receptor beta chains from the same sample are listed, as sequenced in a study of T-cell reconstitution after alpha-beta-depleted transplantation in children (dated by TCRdb to about 2016). Libraries were built with PCR. TCRdb names Illumina HiSeq 2500 as the instrument used. Molecular barcoding was employed in the preparation of TCR libraries, with unique molecular identifiers being used to normalize TCRbeta repertoire quantification. Clones were called with MiXCR by TCRdb after fastp trimmed the public reads at Q25, and only in-frame beta chains were retained. Each entry is one CDR3 protein sequence, shown with its most common DNA and genes. The sample has around 440,000 distinct CDR3 sequences on record, roughly 16% of them singletons. Together, the top ten hold roughly 29% of the sample. What the treatment or condition label conveys for this sample: allogeneic hematopoietic cell transplantation with graft depleted of TCRalphabeta T cells and CD19 B cells.

This sample comprised PBMCs, mostly from graft donor cells, obtained 360 days after TCRalphabeta/CD19-depleted stem cell transplant. The receptors stem from a boy under two years old who had a stem cell transplant for Wiskott-Aldrich syndrome, so the T cells may come from the graft donor.

The table lists this clonotype with a few counts. The V call is TRBV7-9, the J call TRBJ2-1; 8 nucleotides line up with TRBD2. Germline V CDR1 and CDR2: SEHNR, FQNEAQ (reference sequence). V lost 2 bases, J lost 10 bases, and 4 bases stayed unmatched. The CDR3 consists of 13 residues. CDR3 sequence (DNA): TGTGCCAGCAGCTTACCCCCTAGCGGGGAGCAGTTCTTC. Translated, it gives CASSLPPSGEQFF.

The gene calls are TRBV3-1 and TRBJ2-6; the D is unclear. Trimming pared 2 bases from V and 2 bases from J, leaving 13 bases between. The CDR3 has 17 residues. Germline assignment: CDR1 LGHDT and CDR2 YNNKEL (reference sequence). The CDR3 coding sequence is TGTGCCAGCAGCCAAATGAAGGGTTTCGCTGGGGCCAACGTCCTGACTTTC. It specifies CASSQMKGFAGANVLTF.

This sequence joins TRBV18 and TRBJ2-2; D unresolved. V lost 3 bases to trimming and J lost 1 base, with 21 bases between them. CDR3 length equals 19 residues. Looked up from germline, CDR1 is KGHSH and CDR2 is LQKENI. The CDR3 bases are TGTGCCAGCTCACCCACCTCTGCTCCTCCGGGCCGGAACACCGGGGAGCTGTTTTTT. Translation: CASSPTSAPPGRNTGELFF.

V and J are TRBV2 and TRBJ2-7; 7 bases match TRBD1. Germline CDR1 and CDR2: SNHLY and FYNNEI. The CDR3 covers 13 residues. V dropped 8 bases and J dropped 3; count of bases not matched to a gene: 7. CDR3 sequence: CASGGQPRYEQYF. The DNA of the CDR3 is TGTGCCAGCGGGGGACAGCCTCGCTACGAGCAGTACTTC.

This clonotype was recorded a few times. This chain joins TRBV5-4 and TRBJ2-3, with D tentatively TRBD2 (5 bases). This CDR3 comprises 16 residues. V dropped 1 base and J dropped 0 bases, with 12 bases sitting between them. Germline V gene data show CDR1 as SGHNT and CDR2 as YYREEE (reference sequence). CDR3 nucleotide sequence: TGTGCCAGCAGCTTGCTAGGTAGCGATAGCACAGATACGCAGTATTTT. Translated: CASSLLGSDSTDTQYF.

This clonotype was observed many times. The chain is built from TRBV10-3 and TRBJ2-1, with TRBD2 matching over 9 bases. The trim removed 6 bases at V and 2 bases at J, leaving 8 bases unmatched. This CDR3 has 16 residues. CDR1 and CDR2 (germline): ENHRY, SYGVKD. The CDR3 DNA reads as TGTGCCATCAGAACAGAGCCTAGCGGGGCCTACAATGAGCAGTTCTTC. It translates to CAIRTEPSGAYNEQFF.

The J gene is TRBJ2-1, the V gene TRBV20-1; 11 nucleotides agree with TRBD2. Germline values: CDR1 DFQATT, CDR2 SNEGSKA (reference sequence). The CDR3 length is 16 residues. The ends lost 0 bases at V and 9 bases at J; junction bases unmatched: 10. CDR3 sequence (DNA): TGCAGTGCTAGAGATAGTAGCGGGAGGGCCAAAGGTGAGCAGTTCTTC. It codes for CSARDSSGRAKGEQFF.

The gene calls are TRBV25-1 and TRBJ2-7, with 7 nucleotides matching TRBD1. The trim removed 7 bases at V and 3 bases at J, leaving 3 bases unmatched. The CDR3 is 12 amino acids. The germline gives CDR1 MGHDK, CDR2 SYGVNS. Written as DNA, the CDR3 is TGTGCCAGCACCAGGGACAGCTACGAGCAGTACTTC. This encodes CASTRDSYEQYF.

This chain uses TRBV18 with TRBJ2-1; a possible D gene is TRBD1 (5 bases). The V and J ends lost 3 bases and 9 bases respectively, with 12 bases between them. CDR1 and CDR2 from the germline V gene are KGHSH and LQKENI. The CDR3 length is 13 residues. CDR3 coding DNA: TGTGCCAGCTCACCGCAGGGCTGGAGTGAGCAGTTCTTC. Encoded protein: CASSPQGWSEQFF. The full variable domain, rest sourced from reference TRBV18 and TRBJ2-1, is NAGVMQNPRHLVRRRGQEARLRCSPMKGHSHVYWYRQLPEEGLKFMVYLQKENIIDESGMPKERFSAEFPKEGPSILRIQQVVRGDSAAYFCASSPQGWSEQFFGPGTRLTVL.

This clonotype was counted only a few times. CDR3 sequence reads: CSDMNTEAFF. The CDR3 DNA follows: TGCAGTGATATGAACACTGAAGCTTTCTTT. The chain is built from TRBV20-1 and TRBJ1-1; no clear D. Per germline, CDR1 DFQATT and CDR2 SNEGSKA (reference sequence). V was shortened by 7 bases and J by 0 bases, with 3 bases between the two germline ends. The CDR3 runs 10 residues.

In its sample, this clonotype was seen a few times. DNA for the CDR3: TGTGCCAGTAGTATACGATGGACCCTAGCGGGAGTACACTCTGGGGCCAACGTCCTGACTTTC. Its protein product is CASSIRWTLAGVHSGANVLTF. The chain combines TRBV19 with TRBJ2-6, with TRBD2 identical over 10 bases. Germline V CDR1 and CDR2: LNHDA, SQIVND (reference sequence). The CDR3 has 21 amino acids. J lost 0 bases, V lost 2 bases, and 13 bases had no gene match.

This clonotype has only a few counts. The chain employs TRBV12-3 or TRBV12-4 and TRBJ1-6; the D is unclear. The germline V and J ends were trimmed by 3 bases and 8 bases, with 17 bases remaining between them. CDR3 length equals 16 residues. CDR3 in DNA: TGTGCCAGCAGTTTCGACGGCCGTATCAGTGATTCACCCCTCCACTTT. Its protein is CASSFDGRISDSPLHF.

V and J are TRBV20-1 and TRBJ2-3; D gene ambiguous. The CDR3 consists of 12 residues. The germline CDR1 and CDR2 sequences are DFQATT and SNEGSKA (reference sequence). Trimming shortened V by 3 bases and J by 0 bases, and 4 bases separated the two germline ends. CDR3 region: CSASLSTDTQYF. CDR3 sequence (DNA): TGCAGTGCTAGCTTGAGCACAGATACGCAGTATTTT.

This clonotype appeared many times. The rearrangement links TRBV12-3 or TRBV12-4 to TRBJ2-3; no clear D. Trimming took 4 bases from V and 0 from J, leaving 11 bases between them. The CDR3 loop spans 15 amino acids. The chain's CDR3 is CASSYTFISTDTQYF. Written as DNA, the CDR3 is TGTGCCAGCAGTTACACCTTCATTAGCACAGATACGCAGTATTTT.

The table lists this clonotype with a few counts. V usage is TRBV5-1 and J usage is TRBJ2-3; TRBD1 might be the D (5 bases). V lost 4 bases and J 3 bases, leaving 18 bases between the germline ends. Germline V CDR1 and CDR2: SGHRS, YFSETQ. The CDR3 covers 16 residues. CDR3 sequence reads: CASSIGHTDGTDTQYF. The CDR3 bases are TGCGCCAGCAGCATTGGACACACCGACGGGACAGATACGCAGTATTTT. Drawing the rest from reference TRBV5-1 and TRBJ2-3, the complete variable domain is KAGVTQTPRYLIKTRGQQVTLSCSPISGHRSVSWYQQTPGQGLQFLFEYFSETQRNKGNFPGRFSGRQFSNSRSEMNVSTLELGDSALYLCASSIGHTDGTDTQYFGPGTRLTVL.

This chain joins TRBV5-5 and TRBJ2-5, with 7 bases aligning to TRBD2. The V segment lost 0 bases and the J segment 2 bases; nucleotides outside the gene matches: 13. This CDR3 comprises 18 residues. The germline V gene encodes CDR1 SGHKS and CDR2 YYEKEE (reference sequence). The CDR3, as DNA: TGTGCCAGCAGCTTGGCCATAACGTGGGAGGGATCGCAAGAGACCCAGTACTTC. Translation: CASSLAITWEGSQETQYF.

This clonotype was detected a few times. CDR3 sequence (DNA): TGTGCCAGCAGCTCCGGGACTATACGAGATACGCAGTATTTT. It encodes CASSSGTIRDTQYF. The V and J genes are TRBV7-6 and TRBJ2-3; 7 positions match TRBD2. V was clipped by 4 bases and J by 5 bases; unmatched bases: 6. This CDR3 is built from 14 residues. Germline V CDR1 and CDR2: SGHVS, FNYEAQ.

Ten or more counts support this clonotype. The V gene is TRBV5-1, the J gene TRBJ2-3; the match to TRBD2 covers 10 bases. CDR3 length: 16 amino acids. The junction had 3 bases not matched to a gene; V was cut back by 2 bases and J by 0 bases. From germline, CDR1 is SGHRS and CDR2 YFSETQ. As DNA, the CDR3 is TGCGCCAGCAGCTTAAAAGCGGGGGGGAGCACAGATACGCAGTATTTT. Translating gives CASSLKAGGSTDTQYF.

The gene calls are TRBV10-1 and TRBJ2-3; D may be TRBD1 (6 bases). Germline V CDR1 and CDR2: WNHNN, SYGVQD (reference sequence). Trimming took 4 bases from V and 3 from J, leaving 14 bases between them. The CDR3 consists of 15 residues. This CDR3 is CASSGLWDKTDTQYF. CDR3 nucleotide sequence: TGCGCCAGCAGTGGATTGTGGGACAAAACAGATACGCAGTATTTT.

CDR3 loop: CASSVAGLAYNEQFF. The CDR3, as DNA: TGTGCCAGCAGCGTAGCGGGACTAGCTTACAATGAGCAGTTCTTC. The chain combines TRBV9 with TRBJ2-1; 9 bases align to TRBD2. The CDR3 length is 15 residues. From germline, CDR1 is SGDLS and CDR2 YYNGEE. Trimming cost V 0 bases and J 4 bases; bases outside gene matches: 2.